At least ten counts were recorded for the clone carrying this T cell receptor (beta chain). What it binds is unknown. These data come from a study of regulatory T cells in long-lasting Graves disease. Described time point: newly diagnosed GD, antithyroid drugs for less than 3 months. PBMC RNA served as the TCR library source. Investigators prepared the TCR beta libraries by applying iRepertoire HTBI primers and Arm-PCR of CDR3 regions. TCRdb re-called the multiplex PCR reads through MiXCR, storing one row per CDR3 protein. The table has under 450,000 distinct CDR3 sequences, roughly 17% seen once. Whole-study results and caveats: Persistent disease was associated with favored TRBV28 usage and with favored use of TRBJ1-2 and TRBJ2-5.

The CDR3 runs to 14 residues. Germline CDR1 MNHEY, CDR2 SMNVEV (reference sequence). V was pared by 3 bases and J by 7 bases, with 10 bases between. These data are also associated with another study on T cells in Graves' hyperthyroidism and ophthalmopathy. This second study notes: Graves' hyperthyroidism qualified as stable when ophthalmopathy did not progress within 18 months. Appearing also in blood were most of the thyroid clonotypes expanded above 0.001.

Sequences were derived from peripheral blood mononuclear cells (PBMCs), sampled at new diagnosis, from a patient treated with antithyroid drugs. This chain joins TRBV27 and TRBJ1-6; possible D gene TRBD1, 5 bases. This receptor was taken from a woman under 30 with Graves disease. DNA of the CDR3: TGTGCCAGCAGTTTTCGGGGCGGGAATTCACCCCTCCACTTT. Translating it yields CASSFRGGNSPLHF.